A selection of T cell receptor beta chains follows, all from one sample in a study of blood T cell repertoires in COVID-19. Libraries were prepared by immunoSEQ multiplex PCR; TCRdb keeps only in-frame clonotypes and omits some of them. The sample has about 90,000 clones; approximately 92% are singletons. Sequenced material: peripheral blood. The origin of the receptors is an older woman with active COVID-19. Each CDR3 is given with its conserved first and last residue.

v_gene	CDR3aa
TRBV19	CASSLRQGALETQYF
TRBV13	CASSFTASGRAETQYF
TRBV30	CAWTLRGASTDTQYF
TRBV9	CASSVGTGDYEQYF
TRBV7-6	CASSLVAAGADTQYF
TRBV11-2	CASSFDRANTEAFF
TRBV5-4	CASSLVVLAGGSDTQYF
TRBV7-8	CASSPDRGRVEAFF
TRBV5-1	CASSGGGLQNTGELFF
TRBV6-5	CASSVGGLAHDEQYF
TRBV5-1	CASSSLAGESNEQFF
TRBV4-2	CASSQATGTDGYTF
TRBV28	CASSLLRGAGTGELFF
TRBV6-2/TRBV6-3	CASRPLLAGVRTGELFF
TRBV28	CASRPWGGDINEKLFF
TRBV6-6	CASSYGGTSYEQYF
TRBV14	CASSRIRDRGSDNSPLHF
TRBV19	CASSRQGASQPQHF
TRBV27	CASSFDREASPLHF
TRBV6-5	CASSLGTGTYNEQFF
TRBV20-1	CSASVTSGYYNEQFF
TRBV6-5	CASRQGAGVFF
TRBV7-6	CASSSSFSYEQYF
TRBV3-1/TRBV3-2	CASSQQRTSGNEQFF